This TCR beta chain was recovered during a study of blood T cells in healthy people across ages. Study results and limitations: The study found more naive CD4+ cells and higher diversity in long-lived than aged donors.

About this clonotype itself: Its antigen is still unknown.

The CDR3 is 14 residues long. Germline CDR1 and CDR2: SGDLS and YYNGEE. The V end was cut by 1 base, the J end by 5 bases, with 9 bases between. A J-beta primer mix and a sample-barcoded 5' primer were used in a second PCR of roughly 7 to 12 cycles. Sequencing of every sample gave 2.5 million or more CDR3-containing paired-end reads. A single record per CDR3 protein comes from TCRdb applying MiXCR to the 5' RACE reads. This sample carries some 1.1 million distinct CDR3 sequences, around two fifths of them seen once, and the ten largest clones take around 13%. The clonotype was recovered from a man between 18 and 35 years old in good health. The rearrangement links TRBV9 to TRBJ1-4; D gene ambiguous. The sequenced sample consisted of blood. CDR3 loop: CASSVSWGNEKLFF. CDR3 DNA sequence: TGTGCCAGCAGCGTATCCTGGGGAAATGAAAAACTGTTTTTT.